The 19 T cell receptor beta chains presented below share a single source sample, sequenced in a study of Graves' ophthalmopathy and Graves' hyperthyroidism. Scientists amplified the TCR beta CDR3 regions from RNA transcripts. HTBI primers served in a first-round RT-PCR, which a second-round multiplex PCR followed. TCRdb reprocessed the multiplex PCR reads via MiXCR and lists one record per CDR3 protein. This sample has some 520,000 distinct CDR3 sequences, with around an eighth found just once. The specimen was blood. Receptors originate from a woman in her thirties with Graves' ophthalmopathy.

This clonotype was counted many times. This chain links TRBV11-2 with TRBJ2-5; 8 bases align to TRBD1. CDR3 size: 14 residues. CDR1 is SGHAT, CDR2 FQNNGV, per germline. Germline trimming cut 5 bases from V and 3 bases from J; bases unmatched to any gene: 5. CDR3 coding DNA: TGTGCCAGCAGCGGACAGGGCGAAAAAGAGACCCAGTACTTC. The encoded protein is CASSGQGEKETQYF.

Many counts were recorded for this clonotype. The chain is built from TRBV30 and TRBJ2-7, with D possibly being TRBD2 (6 bases). Germline V gene sequence: CDR1 GTSNPN, CDR2 SVGIG (reference sequence). CDR3 length equals 15 residues. The V end was cut by 2 bases, the J end by 4 bases, with 18 bases between. Written as DNA, the CDR3 is TGTGCCTGGAGTTTGGGATCGGGAGATGGATACGAGCAGTACTTC. Encoded protein: CAWSLGSGDGYEQYF.

In its sample, this clonotype was seen many times. The rearrangement joins TRBV6-1 to TRBJ1-6; D is unclear. CDR1 MNHNS and CDR2 SASEGT come from the germline V gene. This CDR3 contains 12 residues. The V end lost 4 bases, the J end lost 7 bases, and 5 bases lay between the germline ends. In DNA, the CDR3 is TGTGCCAGCAGTGCCAGCAATTCACCCCTCCACTTT. Its translation: CASSASNSPLHF.

J is TRBJ1-6 and V is TRBV11-2; TRBD1 aligns across 7 bases. There are 14 residues in the CDR3. Looked up from germline, CDR1 is SGHAT and CDR2 is FQNNGV. Trimming removed 3 bases from V and 10 bases from J; junction bases left unmatched: 6. The CDR3 reads CASSFYRGISPLHF. In nucleotides, the CDR3 is TGTGCCAGCAGCTTTTACAGGGGCATCTCACCCCTCCACTTT. Variable domain in full (rest from reference TRBV11-2 and TRBJ1-6): EAGVAQSPRYKIIEKRQSVAFWCNPISGHATLYWYQQILGQGPKLLIQFQNNGVVDDSQLPKDRFSAERLKGVDSTLKIQPAKLEDSAVYLCASSFYRGISPLHFGNGTRLTVT.

Many counts were recorded for this clonotype. The rearrangement links TRBV29-1 to TRBJ1-1; D uncertain. CDR3 length equals 10 residues. Germline V gene sequence: CDR1 SQVTM, CDR2 ANQGSEA. The V end lost 5 bases, the J end lost 4 bases, and 5 bases lay between the germline ends. The CDR3 reads CSVLGTEAFF. DNA for the CDR3: TGCAGCGTTCTAGGCACTGAAGCTTTCTTT.

This clonotype was counted at least ten times. This rearrangement joins TRBV2 to TRBJ1-2; the D is unclear. The CDR3 is 11 amino acids. Germline V gives CDR1 SNHLY, CDR2 FYNNEI. V was clipped by 8 bases and J by 10 bases, with 14 bases between them. CDR3 sequence reads: CASGPAGYYTF. CDR3 nucleotides: TGTGCCAGCGGGCCCGCAGGTTACTACACCTTC.

This clonotype was seen ten or more times. The chain recombines TRBV6-2 or TRBV6-3 with TRBJ1-6; D not certain. There are 15 residues in the CDR3. V lost 7 bases and J lost 5, with 15 bases in between. Germline lookup yields CDR1 MNHEY and CDR2 SVGEGT. The CDR3 sequence is CASMRPSRNNSPLHF. DNA for the CDR3: TGTGCCAGCATGAGACCTTCGAGGAATAATTCACCCCTCCACTTT.

This clonotype was observed at least ten times. The chain has TRBV6-5 and TRBJ1-6; D not certain. Trimming pared 6 bases from V and 8 bases from J, leaving 14 bases between. Per the germline V gene, CDR1 is MNHEY and CDR2 is SVGAGI. The CDR3 is 14 amino acids. The CDR3 here is CASSLHLPDSPLHF. The CDR3 DNA is TGTGCCAGCAGCTTACACCTACCCGATTCACCCCTCCACTTT.

This clonotype was counted ten times or more. The CDR3 DNA reads TGTGCCAGCACCAGATCCGGTTCGGGCACTGAAGCTTTCTTT. Translation gives CASTRSGSGTEAFF. The chain carries TRBV12-3 or TRBV12-4 and TRBJ1-1; no clear D. V lost 7 bases and J lost 4, with 16 bases in between. CDR3 size: 14 residues.

This clonotype was counted many times. The J gene is TRBJ1-5, the V gene TRBV6-7; unclear D gene. TRBV6-7 is an ORF, and what it does is uncertain. The CDR3 is 15 amino acids. V lost 2 bases, J lost 1 base, and 9 bases lay in between. The CDR3 DNA is TGTGCCAGCAGTTACCATCCGCGGAGCAATCAGCCCCAGCATTTT. It translates to CASSYHPRSNQPQHF.

V usage is TRBV28 and J usage is TRBJ1-2, with D unresolved. The CDR3 is 14 residues long. Germline CDR1 MDHEN, CDR2 SYDVKM. V was pared by 6 bases and J by 4 bases, with 15 bases between. CDR3 region: CASRAGSSAYGYTF. The DNA for the CDR3 is TGTGCCAGCAGAGCCGGCTCCAGCGCCTATGGCTACACCTTC.

This clonotype was counted many times. The chain has TRBV29-1 and TRBJ1-2; weak D call: TRBD1 (6 bases). The CDR3 is 13 residues long. The V end lost 3 bases, the J end lost 6 bases, and 14 bases lay between the germline ends. Germline V gives CDR1 SQVTM, CDR2 ANQGSEA. This chain's CDR3 is CSVDWGRGHGYTF. CDR3 sequence (DNA): TGCAGCGTTGATTGGGGCAGGGGCCATGGCTACACCTTC. The full variable domain, rest sourced from reference TRBV29-1 and TRBJ1-2, is SAVISQKPSRDICQRGTSLTIQCQVDSQVTMMFWYRQQPGQSLTLIATANQGSEATYESGFVIDKFPISRPNLTFSTLTVSNMSPEDSSIYLCSVDWGRGHGYTFGSGTRLTVV.

This clonotype was detected ten times or more. J is TRBJ2-7 and V is TRBV10-3; 8 positions match TRBD2. The CDR3 consists of 15 residues. CDR1 is ENHRY, CDR2 SYGVKD, per germline. Losses at the gene ends were 6 bases for V and 6 bases for J; bases not matched to a gene: 13. The CDR3 DNA is TGTGCCATCAGACCCGGTGGCGGGGGGCTGAGCGAGCAGTACTTC. It yields the protein CAIRPGGGGLSEQYF.

This clonotype was seen repeatedly, ten times or more. As DNA, the CDR3 is TGTGCCAGCACCACGGGGGGCAATCAGCCCCAGCATTTT. This codes for CASTTGGNQPQHF. The chain uses TRBV6-2 or TRBV6-3 and TRBJ1-5; perhaps TRBD1 as D (5 bases). CDR1 is MNHEY and CDR2 is SVGEGT in the germline V gene. CDR3 length equals 13 residues. Between the trimmed V and J ends, which lost 7 bases and 2 bases, there was a span of 9 bases.

This clonotype was counted ten times or more. The V call is TRBV28, the J call TRBJ2-7; 7 positions agree with TRBD1. In germline, CDR1 is MDHEN, CDR2 SYDVKM. The CDR3 consists of 14 residues. The V and J ends lost 5 bases and 5 bases, in that order; junction bases with no gene match: 9. CDR3 sequence (DNA): TGTGCCAGCAGTCCCACAGGGGTCGGCCACGAGCAGTACTTC. This sequence encodes CASSPTGVGHEQYF.

This clonotype occurred many times. The chain employs TRBV12-3 or TRBV12-4 and TRBJ1-2; D remains ambiguous. Deletions cut 1 base from V and 4 bases from J, with 7 bases between. The CDR3 spans 13 residues. The CDR3 nucleotides are TGTGCCAGCAGTTTAGACGTTACCTATGGCTACACCTTC. Encoded protein: CASSLDVTYGYTF.

This clonotype was detected many times. The V and J genes are TRBV12-3 or TRBV12-4 and TRBJ2-7; D is unresolved. V lost 3 bases and J 6 bases, leaving 15 bases between the germline ends. The CDR3 sequence is 14 residues long. This CDR3 is CASSFVDLEAEQYF. For the CDR3, the DNA is TGTGCCAGCAGTTTTGTGGACCTTGAGGCCGAGCAGTACTTC.

This clonotype has ten or more counts. V and J are TRBV20-1 and TRBJ2-7; 10 bases align to TRBD2. Looked up from germline, CDR1 is DFQATT and CDR2 is SNEGSKA (reference sequence). The trim removed 1 base at V and 3 bases at J, leaving 6 bases unmatched. The CDR3 extends over 15 amino acids. The CDR3 nucleotides are TGCAGTGCTAGAGGGGAGCGGGAGGGCCGCTACGAGCAGTACTTC. Its translation: CSARGEREGRYEQYF.

This clonotype was recorded many times. V gene TRBV6-1 combines with J gene TRBJ2-7, with unresolved D. Per the germline V gene, CDR1 is MNHNS and CDR2 is SASEGT. V lost 3 bases to trimming and J lost 5 bases, with 8 bases between them. This CDR3 has 12 residues. The CDR3 loop is CASSDLWDEQYF. DNA for the CDR3: TGTGCCAGCAGTGACTTATGGGACGAGCAGTACTTC.